The clone carrying this TCR beta chain was seen only a few times. The sample originates from a study of T cells in Graves' hyperthyroidism and ophthalmopathy. Hyperthyroidism in the patients, aged 18 to 65, was newly diagnosed and under 2 months in duration. Uncontrolled infection, other autoimmune disease, pregnancy or lactation disqualified patients from enrolment. Isolation of PBMCs was performed on 8.5 to 10 ml fresh peripheral blood. CDR1 DFQATT and CDR2 SNEGSKA come from the germline V gene (reference sequence). V lost 6 bases, J lost 9 bases, and 6 bases stayed unmatched. The CDR3 loop spans 13 amino acids. RNA transcripts provided the source from which TCR beta CDR3 regions were amplified. When the TCR CDR3 underwent first-round RT-PCR, the HTBI primer set was used. One entry per CDR3 protein results from TCRdb running MiXCR on the multiplex PCR reads. Of approximately 430,000 distinct CDR3 sequences in the sample, 15% to 18% were seen once.

The sequence was obtained from a woman under 30 with Graves' hyperthyroidism. The rearrangement links TRBV20-1 to TRBJ2-1, with 12 bases matching TRBD2. What was sequenced was blood. Written as DNA, the CDR3 is TGCAGTGCACCTCTAGCGGGGGGGTCTGAGCAGTTCTTC. This gives the protein CSAPLAGGSEQFF.